The 28 T cell receptor beta chains reported below all come from one sample, sequenced in a study of T cell responses to AZD1222 COVID-19 vaccine. TCRdb keeps only in-frame clones here, not all; method: immunoSEQ multiplex PCR. The sample yields more than 100,000 clones, around 88% seen once. The specimen was peripheral blood, collected on day 0 of AZD1222 vaccination. These receptors all stem from an adult in good health.

The genes are TRBV12-5 and TRBJ2-5; 10 bases align to TRBD2. CDR3 size: 18 residues. Germline V gene lookup returns CDR1 LGHNT and CDR2 FRNRAP. Trimming removed 2 bases from V and 0 bases from J; junction bases left unmatched: 9. For the CDR3, the DNA is TGTGCTAGTGGTTTGAGACAGACCCTAGCGGGGGACCAAGAGACCCAGTACTTC. The encoded protein is CASGLRQTLAGDQETQYF.

The rearrangement links TRBV6-5 to TRBJ1-3, with 7 bases matching TRBD1. The germline CDR1 and CDR2 sequences are MNHEY and SVGAGI. The CDR3 contains 15 residues. V lost 4 bases and J lost 2; bases outside the gene matches: 5. CDR3 protein: CASSSNDRAGNTIYF. The CDR3 DNA follows: TGTGCCAGCAGTTCAAACGACAGGGCTGGAAACACCATATATTTT.

The CDR3 bases are TGCGCCAGCAGCCAAGATCGCGGGCCCCAGGGGACCCAGTACTTC. Translated: CASSQDRGPQGTQYF. The V gene is TRBV4-3, the J gene TRBJ2-5; TRBD1 or TRBD2 may be the D gene (5 bases each). This CDR3 has 15 residues. The germline V gene has CDR1 LGHNA and CDR2 YSLEER. Trimming left V 0 bases short and J 7 bases short, with 15 bases between.

For this clone: At the DNA level, this CDR3 is encoded by other sequences in the same sample as well. The J gene is TRBJ1-5, the V gene TRBV19; TRBD1 might be the D (5 bases). The V end was cut by 3 bases, the J end by 6 bases, with 9 bases between. This CDR3 has 13 residues. Germline V lookup: CDR1 LNHDA, CDR2 SQIVND (reference sequence). The CDR3 sequence is CASSIGGSQPQHF. The CDR3 DNA reads TGTGCCAGTAGTATTGGGGGGAGTCAGCCCCAGCATTTT.

This clone was recorded only once. This chain uses TRBV4-2 with TRBJ2-2, with 8 nucleotides matching TRBD1. The V gene's germline CDR1 is LGHNA and CDR2 YNFKEQ. The CDR3 loop spans 15 amino acids. The V and J ends lost 1 base and 6 bases, in that order; junction bases with no gene match: 4. CDR3 in amino acids: CASSQGQGRPGELFF. CDR3 DNA: TGTGCCAGCAGCCAAGGACAGGGGCGCCCCGGGGAGCTGTTTTTT.

The chain recombines TRBV19 with TRBJ2-2, with D possibly being TRBD2 (6 bases). Trimming cost V 5 bases and J 7 bases, with 14 bases left between them. This CDR3 spans 14 amino acids. In germline, CDR1 is LNHDA, CDR2 SQIVND (reference sequence). The CDR3 nucleotides read TGTGCCAGTAGTTCGACTAGTTTAGACGGGGAGCTGTTTTTT. Residues: CASSSTSLDGELFF.

The V gene is TRBV10-3, the J gene TRBJ1-1; D may be TRBD1 (5 bases). The CDR3 has 14 amino acids. Looked up from germline, CDR1 is ENHRY and CDR2 is SYGVKD. Trimming shortened V by 2 bases and J by 5 bases, and 12 bases separated the two germline ends. The CDR3 sequence: CAISETAGRTEAFF. The CDR3 region has the DNA TGTGCCATCAGTGAGACAGCAGGGAGGACTGAAGCTTTCTTT.

The chain employs TRBV2 and TRBJ2-5; 11 nucleotides align to TRBD2. CDR1 and CDR2 (germline): SNHLY, FYNNEI. V gave up 7 bases and J gave up 1 base; unmatched junction bases: 8. This CDR3 has 16 residues. The CDR3 coding sequence is TGTGCCAGCATCCCTAGACTAGCGGGGACCCAAGAGACCCAGTACTTC. Translating it yields CASIPRLAGTQETQYF.

The gene calls are TRBV6-2 or TRBV6-3 and TRBJ2-4, with D possibly being TRBD1 (5 bases). The germline gives CDR1 MNHEY, CDR2 SVGEGT. The CDR3 totals 12 residues. The ends were cut back, 2 bases at V and 11 bases at J, with 10 bases in the middle. Here the CDR3 reads CASSYVRVVQYF. The CDR3 coding sequence is TGTGCCAGCAGTTACGTCAGGGTTGTTCAGTACTTC.

J is TRBJ2-5 and V is TRBV19; D uncertain. The V gene lost 5 bases and the J gene lost 2 bases, with 15 bases spanning the gap. Germline V gene data show CDR1 as LNHDA and CDR2 as SQIVND (reference sequence). This CDR3 has 15 residues. The CDR3 loop is CASSPEPSIQETQYF. The CDR3 DNA reads as TGTGCCAGTAGTCCGGAGCCCAGTATTCAAGAGACCCAGTACTTC.

The V call is TRBV11-2, the J call TRBJ1-5; 7 positions agree with TRBD1. From germline, CDR1 is SGHAT and CDR2 FQNNGV. The CDR3 runs 14 residues. V gave up 4 bases and J gave up 7 bases; unmatched junction bases: 7. For the CDR3, the DNA is TGTGCCAGCAGCTCCAACAGGGGAGGCCAGCCCCAGCATTTT. It codes for CASSSNRGGQPQHF.

The gene calls are TRBV12-3 or TRBV12-4 and TRBJ1-1; D is perhaps TRBD1 (6 bases). The CDR3 consists of 13 residues. V lost 6 bases and J lost 7, with 15 bases in between. The CDR3: CASRTTGSGEAFF. CDR3 nucleotide sequence: TGTGCCAGCAGGACTACAGGGTCGGGTGAAGCTTTCTTT.

The chain is built from TRBV6-2 or TRBV6-3 and TRBJ1-5; no clear D. The germline V gene has CDR1 MNHEY and CDR2 SVGEGT. Trimming pared 2 bases from V and 1 base from J, leaving 3 bases between. This CDR3 spans 13 amino acids. In nucleotides, the CDR3 is TGTGCCAGCAGTTACCACAGCAATCAGCCCCAGCATTTT. Amino acid sequence: CASSYHSNQPQHF.

V gene TRBV6-5 combines with J gene TRBJ2-7, with D possibly TRBD1 on 5 matching bases. V was cut by 6 bases and J by 1 base, with 10 bases left in between. CDR3 length equals 13 residues. CDR1 and CDR2 (germline): MNHEY, SVGAGI. The CDR3 sequence: CASRDTGSYEQYF. The CDR3, as DNA: TGTGCCAGCAGAGATACAGGTTCCTACGAGCAGTACTTC.

This chain joins TRBV28 and TRBJ1-6; a possible D gene is TRBD1 (6 bases). The CDR3 has 17 residues. V was clipped by 5 bases and J by 8 bases, with 22 bases between them. The germline gives CDR1 MDHEN, CDR2 SYDVKM. CDR3 bases: TGTGCCAGCAGTCCAGGGATATACGGGGGGGCTTATTCACCCCTCCACTTT. This encodes CASSPGIYGGAYSPLHF.

The CDR3 region has the DNA TGTGCCAGTACCCCGGGGGCAGGGGGCGACTATGGCTACACCTTC. Its translation is CASTPGAGGDYGYTF. V gene TRBV19 combines with J gene TRBJ1-2; 8 bases map to TRBD1. V dropped 7 bases and J dropped 3; count of bases not matched to a gene: 10. This CDR3 spans 15 amino acids. CDR1 and CDR2 from the germline V gene are LNHDA and SQIVND (reference sequence).

The J gene is TRBJ2-1, the V gene TRBV4-3; 9 bases fit TRBD1. This CDR3 has 17 amino acids. The ends lost 3 bases at V and 5 bases at J; junction bases unmatched: 11. CDR1 is LGHNA, CDR2 YSLEER, per germline. CDR3 sequence: CASSQGTGSPGNNEQFF. CDR3 nucleotides: TGCGCCAGCAGCCAGGGGACAGGGAGTCCGGGGAACAATGAGCAGTTCTTC.

The CDR3 bases are TGTGCCACCAGCCAGACAGGCAATCAGCCCCAGCATTTT. Amino acids: CATSQTGNQPQHF. The chain uses TRBV24-1 and TRBJ1-5, with D possibly being TRBD1 (5 bases). Germline V lookup: CDR1 KGHDR, CDR2 SFDVKD. The CDR3 contains 13 residues. V dropped 7 bases and J dropped 2 bases, with 8 bases sitting between them.

The chain uses TRBV18 and TRBJ1-2, with D tentatively TRBD1 (6 bases). Germline V lookup: CDR1 KGHSH, CDR2 LQKENI. Trimming left V 2 bases short and J 6 bases short, with 16 bases between. The CDR3 runs 15 residues. The CDR3 loop is CASSPGAQGNDGYTF. CDR3 DNA sequence: TGTGCCAGCTCACCAGGGGCTCAGGGGAATGATGGCTACACCTTC.

The chain uses TRBV6-6 and TRBJ1-5; D is uncertain. Trimming left V 6 bases short and J 6 bases short, with 12 bases between. The CDR3 covers 13 residues. Germline lookup yields CDR1 MNHNY and CDR2 SVGAGI (reference sequence). The CDR3 coding sequence is TGTGCCAGCAGGAGCAGTGCTTTTCAGCCCCAGCATTTT. Translating gives CASRSSAFQPQHF.

The chain carries TRBV19 and TRBJ2-7; 11 positions agree with TRBD2. CDR1 and CDR2 (germline): LNHDA, SQIVND (reference sequence). The V gene end was trimmed by 11 bases and the J gene end by 3 bases; junction bases not matched to a gene: 6. The length of the CDR3 is 13 residues. CDR3 amino acids: CAAGLAGGYEQYF. CDR3 bases: TGTGCCGCTGGGCTAGCGGGGGGCTACGAGCAGTACTTC.

This chain connects TRBV4-3 to TRBJ2-1; the match to TRBD2 covers 13 bases. With V trimmed by 3 bases and J by 0 bases, 5 bases remained unmatched. The germline gives CDR1 LGHNA, CDR2 YSLEER. The CDR3 sequence is 18 residues long. The CDR3 sequence is CASSQLTSGGSSYNEQFF. CDR3 nucleotide sequence: TGCGCCAGCAGCCAGCTGACTAGCGGGGGGTCCTCCTACAATGAGCAGTTCTTC.

This chain joins TRBV5-4 and TRBJ2-5; D is ambiguous. CDR1 SGHNT and CDR2 YYREEE come from the germline V gene (reference sequence). V lost 0 bases, J lost 5 bases, and 14 bases lay in between. The CDR3 is 15 residues long. This chain's CDR3 is CASSLVGPADETQYF. In nucleotides, the CDR3 is TGTGCCAGCAGCTTGGTGGGCCCGGCTGACGAGACCCAGTACTTC.

The rearrangement links TRBV6-6 to TRBJ1-2; D might be TRBD1 (6 bases). The ends were cut back, 2 bases at V and 0 bases at J, with 7 bases in the middle. Germline V gene data show CDR1 as MNHNY and CDR2 as SVGAGI (reference sequence). This CDR3 has 14 amino acids. CDR3 bases: TGTGCCAGCAGTTACGGGGACACTAACTATGGCTACACCTTC. It yields the protein CASSYGDTNYGYTF.

J is TRBJ2-3 and V is TRBV20-1; D unresolved. Trimming stripped 5 bases from V and 5 bases from J, with 8 bases between. The CDR3 is made up of 11 amino acids. The germline V gene encodes CDR1 DFQATT and CDR2 SNEGSKA (reference sequence). As DNA, the CDR3 is TGCAGTGCTGACAAGTTAGATACGCAGTATTTT. This translates into CSADKLDTQYF.

The chain couples TRBV10-2 to TRBJ2-7; TRBD1 matches 10 bases. The germline V gene has CDR1 WSHSY and CDR2 SAAADI. The CDR3 sequence is 12 residues long. Trimming took 8 bases from V and 4 from J; bases not matched to a gene: 2. The CDR3 loop reads CASRDRGYEQYF. CDR3 bases: TGCGCCAGCCGGGACAGGGGTTACGAGCAGTACTTC.

The chain's CDR3 is CASSPEDLRPYNEQFF. CDR3 DNA sequence: TGTGCCAGCAGCCCCGAGGACCTAAGGCCCTACAATGAGCAGTTCTTC. V usage is TRBV7-9 and J usage is TRBJ2-1; D unresolved. The V end lost 5 bases, the J end lost 2 bases, and 16 bases lay between the germline ends. Germline V gene sequence: CDR1 SEHNR, CDR2 FQNEAQ (reference sequence). The CDR3 runs 16 residues.

This chain uses TRBV4-3 with TRBJ2-7; 10 bases fit TRBD2. Per germline, CDR1 LGHNA and CDR2 YSLEER. The CDR3 length is 15 residues. The trim removed 0 bases at V and 4 bases at J, leaving 3 bases unmatched. The CDR3 sequence: CASSQEPSGGYEQYF. The DNA of the CDR3 is TGCGCCAGCAGCCAAGAGCCTAGCGGGGGATACGAGCAGTACTTC.